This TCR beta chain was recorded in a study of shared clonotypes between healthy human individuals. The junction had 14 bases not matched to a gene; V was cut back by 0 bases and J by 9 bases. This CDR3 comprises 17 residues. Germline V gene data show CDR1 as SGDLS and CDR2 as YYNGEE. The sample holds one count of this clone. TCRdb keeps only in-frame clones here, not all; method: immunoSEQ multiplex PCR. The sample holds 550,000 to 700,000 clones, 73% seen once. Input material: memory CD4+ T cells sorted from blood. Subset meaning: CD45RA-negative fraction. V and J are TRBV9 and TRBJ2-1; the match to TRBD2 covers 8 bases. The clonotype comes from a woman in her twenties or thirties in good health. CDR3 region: CASSVDAGRAHSGEQFF. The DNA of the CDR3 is TGTGCCAGCAGCGTAGATGCCGGGAGGGCCCACAGTGGTGAGCAGTTCTTC.